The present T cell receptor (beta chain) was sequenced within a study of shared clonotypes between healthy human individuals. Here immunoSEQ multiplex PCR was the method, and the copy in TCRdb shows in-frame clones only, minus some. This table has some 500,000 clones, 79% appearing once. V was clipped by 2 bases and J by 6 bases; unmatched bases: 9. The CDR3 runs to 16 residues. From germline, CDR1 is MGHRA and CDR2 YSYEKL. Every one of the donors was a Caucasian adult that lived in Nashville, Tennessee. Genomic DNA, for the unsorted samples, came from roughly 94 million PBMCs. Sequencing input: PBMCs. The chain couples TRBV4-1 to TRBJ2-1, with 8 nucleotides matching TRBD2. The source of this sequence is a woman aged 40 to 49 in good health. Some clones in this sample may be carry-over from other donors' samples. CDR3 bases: TGCGCCAGCAGCCAATGGGAGACTAGCGCTGGCAATGAGCAGTTCTTC. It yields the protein CASSQWETSAGNEQFF.